The present TCR beta chain was sequenced within a study of CD8+ T cells in alopecia areata. Whole-study findings and limits: Alopecia totalis/universalis scalp especially showed more expanded CD8+ clones than normal scalp. It was observed that many expanded lesional clones persisted in scalp and blood during tofacitinib.

Following extraction, RNA underwent reverse transcription to cDNA, which served as the sequencing template. Sequencing was performed with immunoSEQ multiplex PCR; in TCRdb, only in-frame clones are kept and a portion is missing. This table has some 150,000 clones, about 88% appearing once. CDR1 and CDR2 (germline): LNHDA, SQIVND (reference sequence). The V end was cut by 7 bases, the J end by 3 bases, with 12 bases between. This CDR3 contains 13 residues. Treatment noted: oral pan-JAK inhibitor, 5-10 mg twice daily. Those with alopecia areata gave lesional scalp punch biopsies and peripheral blood. Note on this clone: Its antigen remains unidentified.

Sequenced here: CD8+ T cells sorted from blood, sampled at week 4, from a patient treated with tofacitinib. This chain uses TRBV19 with TRBJ1-1, with a weak D call TRBD1 (5 bases). This receptor was obtained from a human donor with alopecia areata. CDR3 sequence: CASNPGTDTEAFF. The CDR3 DNA follows: TGTGCCAGTAATCCAGGGACGGACACTGAAGCTTTCTTT.